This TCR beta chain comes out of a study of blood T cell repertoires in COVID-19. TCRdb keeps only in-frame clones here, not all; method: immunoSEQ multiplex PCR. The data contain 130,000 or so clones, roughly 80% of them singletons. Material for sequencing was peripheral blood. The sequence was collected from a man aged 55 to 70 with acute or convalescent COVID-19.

The CDR3 DNA reads TGCGCCAGCTCGACAGGGTTTGGCAATCAGCCCCAGCATTTT. Translation gives CASSTGFGNQPQHF. The chain carries TRBV5-1 and TRBJ1-5, with 7 bases lining up with TRBD1. J gave up 2 bases and V 7 bases, and 6 bases lay outside the gene matches. Germline-derived CDR1 and CDR2 are SGHRS and YFSETQ. The CDR3 consists of 14 residues.